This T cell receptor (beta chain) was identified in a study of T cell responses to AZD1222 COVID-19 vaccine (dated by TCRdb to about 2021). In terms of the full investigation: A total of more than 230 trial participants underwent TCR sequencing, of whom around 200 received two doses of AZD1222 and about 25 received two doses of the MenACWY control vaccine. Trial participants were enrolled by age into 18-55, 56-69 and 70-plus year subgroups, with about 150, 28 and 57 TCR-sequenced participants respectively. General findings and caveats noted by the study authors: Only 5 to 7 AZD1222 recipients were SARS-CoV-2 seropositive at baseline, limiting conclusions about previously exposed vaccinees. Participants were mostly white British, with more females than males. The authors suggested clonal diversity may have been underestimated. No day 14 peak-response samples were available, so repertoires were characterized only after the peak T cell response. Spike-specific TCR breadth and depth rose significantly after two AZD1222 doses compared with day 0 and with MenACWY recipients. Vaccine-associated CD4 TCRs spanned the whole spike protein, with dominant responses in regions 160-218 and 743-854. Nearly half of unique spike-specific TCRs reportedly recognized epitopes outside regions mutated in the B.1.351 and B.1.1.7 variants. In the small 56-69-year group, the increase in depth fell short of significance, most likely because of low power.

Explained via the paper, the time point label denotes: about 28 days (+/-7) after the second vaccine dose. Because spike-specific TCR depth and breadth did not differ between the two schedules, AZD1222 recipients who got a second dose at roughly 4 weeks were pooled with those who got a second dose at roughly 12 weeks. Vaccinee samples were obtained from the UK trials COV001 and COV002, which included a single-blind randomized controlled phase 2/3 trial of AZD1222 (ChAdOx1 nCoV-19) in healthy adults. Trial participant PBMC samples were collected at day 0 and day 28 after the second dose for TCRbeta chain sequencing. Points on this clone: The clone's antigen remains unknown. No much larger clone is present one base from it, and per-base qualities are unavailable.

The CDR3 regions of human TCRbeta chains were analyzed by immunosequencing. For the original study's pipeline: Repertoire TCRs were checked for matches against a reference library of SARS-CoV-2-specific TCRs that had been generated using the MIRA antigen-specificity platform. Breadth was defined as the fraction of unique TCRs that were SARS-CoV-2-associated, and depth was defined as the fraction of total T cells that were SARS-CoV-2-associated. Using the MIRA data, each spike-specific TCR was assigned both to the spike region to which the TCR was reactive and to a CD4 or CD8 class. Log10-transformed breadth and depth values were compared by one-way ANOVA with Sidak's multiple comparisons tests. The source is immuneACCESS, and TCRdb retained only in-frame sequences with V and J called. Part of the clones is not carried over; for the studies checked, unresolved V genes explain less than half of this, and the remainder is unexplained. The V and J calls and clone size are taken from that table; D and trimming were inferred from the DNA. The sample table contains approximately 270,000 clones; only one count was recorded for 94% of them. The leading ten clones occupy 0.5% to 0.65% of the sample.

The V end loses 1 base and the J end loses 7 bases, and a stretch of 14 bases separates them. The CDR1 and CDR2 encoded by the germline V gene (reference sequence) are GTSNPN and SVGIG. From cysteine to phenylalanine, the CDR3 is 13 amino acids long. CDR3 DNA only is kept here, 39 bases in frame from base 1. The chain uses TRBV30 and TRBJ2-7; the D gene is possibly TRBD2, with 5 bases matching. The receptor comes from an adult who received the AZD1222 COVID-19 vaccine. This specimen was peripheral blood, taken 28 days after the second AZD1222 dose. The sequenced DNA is TGTGCCTGGAGTGATCCGGAGGTAGGGGAGCAGTACTTC. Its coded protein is CAWSDPEVGEQYF.